Shown below are 20 T cell receptor beta chains from a single sample sequenced in a study of T cell responses to AZD1222 COVID-19 vaccine. Produced via immunoSEQ multiplex PCR; TCRdb's table is partial and in-frame only. The table shows over 130,000 clones, with roughly nine tenths occurring only once. Source: peripheral blood, taken 28 days after the second AZD1222 dose. The origin of the receptors is an adult who received the AZD1222 COVID-19 vaccine.

This sequence joins TRBV5-1 and TRBJ2-5; tentative D call: TRBD2 (6 bases). The CDR3 is 17 residues long. The V end was cut by 4 bases, the J end by 1 base, with 20 bases between. The germline V gene has CDR1 SGHRS and CDR2 YFSETQ. Here the CDR3 DNA reads TGCGCCAGCAGCGGGGGGACGGGTCAGGCCCCCCAAGAGACCCAGTACTTC. Translation gives CASSGGTGQAPQETQYF.

J is TRBJ1-2 and V is TRBV9, with D hard to call. This CDR3 has 14 amino acids. Germline lookup yields CDR1 SGDLS and CDR2 YYNGEE. Trimming removed 5 bases at V and 0 bases at J, with 11 bases between. CDR3 nucleotide sequence: TGTGCCAGCAGTCCCAACGGGGCTAACTATGGCTACACCTTC. Translating gives CASSPNGANYGYTF.

This chain connects TRBV6-5 to TRBJ2-1, with D possibly matching TRBD1 (5 bases). Between the trimmed V and J ends, which lost 6 bases and 9 bases, there was a span of 18 bases. The CDR3 has 14 amino acids. The V gene's germline CDR1 is MNHEY and CDR2 SVGAGI. The CDR3: CASSLIKQGTEQFF. The CDR3 nucleotides read TGTGCCAGCAGCCTTATAAAGCAGGGTACTGAGCAGTTCTTC.

The chain recombines TRBV30 with TRBJ2-1; D gene unclear. Germline assignment: CDR1 GTSNPN and CDR2 SVGIG (reference sequence). V gave up 0 bases and J gave up 9 bases, with 6 bases separating them. The CDR3 is made up of 11 amino acids. The CDR3: CAWSVSSEQFF. CDR3 in DNA: TGTGCCTGGAGTGTCAGCTCTGAGCAGTTCTTC.

The rearrangement joins TRBV5-1 to TRBJ1-5; 8 bases agree with TRBD1. Looked up from germline, CDR1 is SGHRS and CDR2 is YFSETQ. Trimming removed 0 bases from V and 7 bases from J; junction bases left unmatched: 6. The CDR3 has 15 residues. CDR3 nucleotide sequence: TGCGCCAGCAGCTTGGAAGGACAGGGAATGCAGCCCCAGCATTTT. The encoded protein is CASSLEGQGMQPQHF.

This clone appeared once. The chain carries TRBV4-2 and TRBJ2-3; D is unclear. Trimming shortened V by 0 bases and J by 4 bases, and 5 bases separated the two germline ends. The germline V gene encodes CDR1 LGHNA and CDR2 YNFKEQ. This CDR3 spans 13 amino acids. DNA for the CDR3: TGTGCCAGCAGCCAAGAAGGCGCAGATACGCAGTATTTT. Protein: CASSQEGADTQYF.

V is TRBV5-4 and J is TRBJ1-1, with D possibly matching TRBD1 (5 bases). CDR3 length: 13 residues. Germline-derived CDR1 and CDR2 are SGHNT and YYREEE (reference sequence). Trimming left V 0 bases short and J 6 bases short, with 9 bases between. The CDR3 protein is CASSLGQGPEAFF. DNA for the CDR3: TGTGCCAGCAGCTTGGGGCAGGGCCCTGAAGCTTTCTTT.

The chain is built from TRBV19 and TRBJ1-5, with 8 nucleotides matching TRBD1. Trimming took 8 bases from V and 2 from J; bases not matched to a gene: 5. The CDR3 spans 14 residues. Germline V lookup: CDR1 LNHDA, CDR2 SQIVND (reference sequence). The CDR3 coding sequence is TGTGCCAGTTTCGAGGGACAGGGCAATCAGCCCCAGCATTTT. This translates into CASFEGQGNQPQHF. Full variable domain (outside the CDR3, taken from reference TRBV19 and TRBJ1-5): DGGITQSPKYLFRKEGQNVTLSCEQNLNHDAMYWYRQDPGQGLRLIYYSQIVNDFQKGDIAEGYSVSREKKESFPLTVTSAQKNPTAFYLCASFEGQGNQPQHFGDGTRLSIL.

The V and J genes are TRBV6-1 and TRBJ2-7; TRBD1 aligns across 11 bases. The germline V gene encodes CDR1 MNHNS and CDR2 SASEGT. This CDR3 has 15 residues. V trimming: 1 base; J trimming: 2 bases; junction bases outside the gene matches: 1. The CDR3 DNA reads TGTGCCAGCAGTGAAGGGACAGGGGGCACCTACGAGCAGTACGTC. Its protein is CASSEGTGGTYEQYV.

The chain links TRBV4-3 to TRBJ1-4; the D gene is possibly TRBD1 (5 bases). This CDR3 comprises 15 residues. Germline CDR1 reads LGHNA; CDR2 reads YSLEER. Trimming removed 0 bases at V and 7 bases at J, with 12 bases between. The CDR3 protein is CASSQESQGGEKLFF. DNA of the CDR3: TGCGCCAGCAGCCAAGAAAGCCAGGGAGGTGAAAAACTGTTTTTT.

The V call is TRBV5-8, the J call TRBJ1-5, with 9 bases fitting TRBD1. CDR3 length: 15 amino acids. Trimming at V came to 0 bases and at J to 5 bases, leaving 3 bases not matched to a gene. The V gene's germline CDR1 is SGHTS and CDR2 YDEGEE. CDR3 loop: CASSLDRGLYQPQHF. The CDR3 DNA reads TGTGCCAGCAGCTTGGACAGGGGGCTATATCAGCCCCAGCATTTT.

J is TRBJ1-1 and V is TRBV6-1; D is unclear. CDR1 is MNHNS and CDR2 is SASEGT in the germline V gene. The ends were cut back, 0 bases at V and 7 bases at J, with 12 bases in the middle. This CDR3 contains 14 residues. The CDR3 DNA follows: TGTGCCAGCAGTGAAGCGGCGTCGGTTGGTGAAGCTTTCTTT. Translated: CASSEAASVGEAFF.

The J gene is TRBJ1-6, the V gene TRBV9, with 8 bases aligning to TRBD1. CDR1 is SGDLS, CDR2 YYNGEE, per germline. CDR3 length: 15 amino acids. Losses at the gene ends were 3 bases for V and 4 bases for J; bases not matched to a gene: 3. The chain's CDR3 is CASSDGQGYNSPLHF. The CDR3 nucleotides read TGTGCCAGCAGCGACGGACAGGGATATAATTCACCCCTCCACTTT.

This clone came up a few times. The V call is TRBV19, the J call TRBJ1-4; D unclear. Trimming shortened V by 1 base and J by 8 bases, and 5 bases separated the two germline ends. The CDR3 has 12 amino acids. Germline CDR1 and CDR2: LNHDA and SQIVND (reference sequence). CDR3 sequence: CASSIGVEKLFF. The CDR3 DNA sequence: TGTGCCAGTAGTATAGGAGTGGAAAAACTGTTTTTT.

The chain is built from TRBV6-5 and TRBJ1-5, with 8 bases that match TRBD1. This CDR3 spans 14 amino acids. Germline CDR1 is MNHEY and CDR2 is SVGAGI. The trim removed 5 bases at V and 7 bases at J, leaving 7 bases unmatched. CDR3 nucleotide sequence: TGTGCCAGCAGTAAACAGGGGGTCGGACAGCCCCAGCATTTT. Encoded protein: CASSKQGVGQPQHF.

The chain recombines TRBV5-6 with TRBJ1-1; 7 bases map to TRBD1. The trim removed 0 bases at V and 1 base at J, leaving 0 bases unmatched. The CDR3 has 14 amino acids. In germline, CDR1 is SGHDT, CDR2 YYEEEE. The CDR3: CASSLGDRNTEAFF. In DNA, the CDR3 is TGTGCCAGCAGCTTGGGGGACAGGAACACTGAAGCTTTCTTT.

The J gene is TRBJ1-3, the V gene TRBV7-2, with D uncertain. This CDR3 is 16 amino acids long. CDR1 is SGHTA and CDR2 is FQGNSA in the germline V gene. V was shortened by 3 bases and J by 6 bases, with 18 bases between the two germline ends. The CDR3 nucleotides read TGTGCCAGCAGCTTGGGTCACTATGGTTTAGTAAACACCATATATTTT. Translated, it gives CASSLGHYGLVNTIYF.

The chain employs TRBV13 and TRBJ1-1; 7 bases fit TRBD1. With 5 bases clipped from V and 5 bases from J, the junction kept 8 bases outside the gene matches. This CDR3 spans 14 amino acids. The V gene's germline CDR1 is PRHDT and CDR2 FYEKMQ (reference sequence). CDR3 sequence reads: CASSSRGIGTEAFF. The DNA of the CDR3 is TGTGCCAGCAGCAGCAGGGGGATCGGTACTGAAGCTTTCTTT. The variable domain in full, with the rest retrieved from reference TRBV13 and TRBJ1-1, is AAGVIQSPRHLIKEKRETATLKCYPIPRHDTVYWYQQGPGQDPQFLISFYEKMQSDKGSIPDRFSAQQFSDYHSELNMSSLELGDSALYFCASSSRGIGTEAFFGQGTRLTVV.

V usage is TRBV10-1 and J usage is TRBJ2-3, with TRBD2 matching 7 bases. The germline V gene has CDR1 WNHNN and CDR2 SYGVQD (reference sequence). V lost 3 bases, J lost 8 bases, and 8 bases stayed unmatched. The CDR3 length is 14 residues. The chain's CDR3 is CASSDVRGRATQYF. As DNA, the CDR3 is TGCGCCAGCAGTGACGTCCGCGGGAGAGCTACGCAGTATTTT.

This chain joins TRBV12-3 or TRBV12-4 and TRBJ1-2, with D possibly matching TRBD1 (5 bases). The CDR3 is 13 amino acids. The V end was cut by 3 bases, the J end by 3 bases, with 8 bases between. The CDR3 region has the DNA TGTGCCAGCAGTTTGGGGGGACACTATGGCTACACCTTC. This sequence encodes CASSLGGHYGYTF.